The T cell receptor beta chain under discussion was sequenced for a study of blood T cell repertoires in COVID-19. Study information: T cells, B-cell-depleted T cells, or PBMCs provided the cDNA or gDNA that served as material.

V was clipped by 3 bases and J by 3 bases, with 20 bases between them. Germline V CDR1 and CDR2: DFQATT, SNEGSKA (reference sequence). The CDR3 consists of 16 residues. Sequencing was performed with immunoSEQ multiplex PCR; in TCRdb, only in-frame clones are kept and a portion is missing. The sample yields fewer than 250,000 clones, under 80% seen once. What was sequenced was peripheral blood. The clonotype originates from a woman between 45 and 65 years old with acute or convalescent COVID-19. The V call is TRBV20-1, the J call TRBJ1-1, with TRBD1 as a possible D gene (5 bases). The CDR3 loop is CSASGAFYLGDTEAFF. For the CDR3, the DNA is TGCAGTGCTAGTGGGGCCTTCTACCTCGGGGACACTGAAGCTTTCTTT.